The 10 T cell receptor beta chains below all came from one sample that was sequenced in a study of blood T cell repertoires in COVID-19. Sequencing used immunoSEQ multiplex PCR; TCRdb keeps in-frame clones, though not all of them. Here the sample spans 140,000 or so clones, more than 70% being singletons. The sample consisted of peripheral blood. Source of these receptors: a human donor in a cohort sampled during active COVID-19.

The chain joins TRBV9 to TRBJ2-5; 7 bases line up with TRBD2. The germline gives CDR1 SGDLS, CDR2 YYNGEE. The CDR3 runs 14 residues. V trimming: 4 bases; J trimming: 5 bases; junction bases outside the gene matches: 8. The CDR3 nucleotides read TGTGCCAGCAGCACCCGGGGGGTAGGGGAGACCCAGTACTTC. Translated, it gives CASSTRGVGETQYF.

The chain has TRBV11-3 and TRBJ2-1; 7 bases are shared with TRBD1. V gave up 0 bases and J gave up 4 bases; unmatched junction bases: 6. Germline values: CDR1 SGHNT, CDR2 YENEEA. The CDR3 contains 16 residues. This CDR3 is CASSLEGTALYNEQFF. The CDR3 region has the DNA TGTGCCAGCAGCTTAGAAGGGACAGCCCTATACAATGAGCAGTTCTTC.

The chain uses TRBV4-1 and TRBJ1-1; D remains unclear. The CDR3 covers 16 residues. Deletions cut 2 bases from V and 0 bases from J, with 13 bases between. CDR1 is MGHRA and CDR2 is YSYEKL in the germline V gene. The CDR3 reads CASSQLLRLLNTEAFF. DNA for the CDR3: TGCGCCAGCAGCCAACTTTTGAGATTGCTGAACACTGAAGCTTTCTTT.

The chain carries TRBV18 and TRBJ1-1, with D unresolved. The CDR3 has 15 residues. Germline values: CDR1 KGHSH, CDR2 LQKENI. Trimming removed 3 bases at V and 1 base at J, with 12 bases between. The CDR3, as DNA: TGTGCCAGCTCACCGAAACAGCGGGGGAACACTGAAGCTTTCTTT. Translated, it gives CASSPKQRGNTEAFF.

The V and J genes are TRBV10-1 and TRBJ2-5, with 9 positions matching TRBD2. CDR1 and CDR2 from the germline V gene are WNHNN and SYGVQD (reference sequence). There are 17 residues in the CDR3. V lost 0 bases and J lost 0; bases outside the gene matches: 5. CDR3 amino acids: CASSESRPSGDQETQYF. The CDR3 DNA reads TGCGCCAGCAGTGAGTCGAGGCCTAGCGGGGACCAAGAGACCCAGTACTTC.

V gene TRBV6-5 combines with J gene TRBJ2-1, with 7 bases identical to TRBD1. Germline assignment: CDR1 MNHEY and CDR2 SVGAGI. This CDR3 is 14 amino acids long. With V trimmed by 6 bases and J by 4 bases, 6 bases remained unmatched. CDR3 nucleotides: TGTGCCAGCAGCCAGGGACAGAATTACAATGAGCAGTTCTTC. It codes for CASSQGQNYNEQFF.

The chain has TRBV15 and TRBJ1-1, with D possibly being TRBD1 (5 bases). The germline V and J ends were trimmed by 1 base and 4 bases, with 7 bases remaining between them. The CDR3 consists of 13 residues. Germline-derived CDR1 and CDR2 are LNHNV and YYDKDF (reference sequence). The CDR3 DNA reads TGTGCCACCAGCAGAGCGGGGGGCACTGAAGCTTTCTTT. Translated: CATSRAGGTEAFF.

The rearrangement links TRBV7-3 to TRBJ2-3, with 7 nucleotides matching TRBD2. The CDR3 contains 17 residues. Losses at the gene ends were 5 bases for V and 0 bases for J; bases not matched to a gene: 11. CDR1 and CDR2 (germline): SGHTA, FQGTGA. The CDR3 sequence is CASSAWMGTISTDTQYF. In DNA form, the CDR3 reads TGTGCCAGCAGCGCCTGGATGGGGACTATAAGCACAGATACGCAGTATTTT.

The gene calls are TRBV24-1 and TRBJ2-2; 8 positions agree with TRBD2. Germline values: CDR1 KGHDR, CDR2 SFDVKD. This CDR3 contains 14 residues. After removal of 5 bases from V and 6 bases from J, the junction contained 4 bases not matched to a gene. In DNA, the CDR3 is TGTGCCACCAGTGTTGCGGGGGGATCCGGGGAGCTGTTTTTT. It encodes CATSVAGGSGELFF.

The rearrangement joins TRBV5-8 to TRBJ2-5, with TRBD1 identical over 9 bases. CDR1 is SGHTS, CDR2 YDEGEE, per germline. The CDR3 has 14 amino acids. V dropped 3 bases and J dropped 5; count of bases not matched to a gene: 5. As DNA, the CDR3 is TGTGCCAGCAGCTCTGGACAGGGGTCCGAGACCCAGTACTTC. Translation gives CASSSGQGSETQYF.